These T cell receptor beta chains were read from a single sample in a study of T cell responses to AZD1222 COVID-19 vaccine. TCRdb's copy holds only in-frame clones and misses some; the assay was immunoSEQ multiplex PCR. The table has some 130,000 clones, roughly 85% seen once. The sample consisted of peripheral blood, taken 28 days after the second dose of the MenACWY control vaccine. Receptors were obtained from an adult who received the MenACWY meningococcal vaccine as a control. CDR3s include the opening cysteine and the closing phenylalanine or tryptophan. Each record gives: J gene, V gene, D gene, CDR3 DNA, CDR3 protein. A D gene is named only where the DNA matches it firmly.

J: TRBJ2-1; V: TRBV7-3; D: NA; DNA: TGTGCCAGCAGCTTAACCTCCTCCAATGAGCAGTTCTTC; CDR3: CASSLTSSNEQFF
J: TRBJ2-1; V: TRBV6-5; D: NA; DNA: TGTGCCAGCTACGGCAGGGCCTACAATGAGCAGTTCTTC; CDR3: CASYGRAYNEQFF
J: TRBJ1-2; V: TRBV5-1; D: TRBD1; DNA: TGCGCCAGCAGCTTCACCAGGACAGGGTTAGGCTACACCTTC; CDR3: CASSFTRTGLGYTF
J: TRBJ1-6; V: TRBV5-1; D: NA; DNA: TGCGCCAGCAGCTCAGCAGGGGCGAATTCACCCCTCCACTTT; CDR3: CASSSAGANSPLHF
J: TRBJ1-4; V: TRBV2; D: NA; DNA: TGTGCCAGCAGCTTGGGGGGGGCAAATGAAAAACTGTTTTTT; CDR3: CASSLGGANEKLFF
J: TRBJ2-1; V: TRBV5-7; D: NA; DNA: TGTGCCAGCAGCCAATTCGTCCCGTACAATGAGCAGTTCTTC; CDR3: CASSQFVPYNEQFF
J: TRBJ1-4; V: TRBV7-9; D: TRBD1; DNA: TGTGCCAGCAGCTACAGGGGACCGCCGGATGAAAAACTGTTTTTT; CDR3: CASSYRGPPDEKLFF
J: TRBJ1-5; V: TRBV2; D: NA; DNA: TGTGCCAGCAGTGCTCCAGGGGAGGCCCCGCATTTT; CDR3: CASSAPGEAPHF
J: TRBJ2-1; V: TRBV19; D: NA; DNA: TGTGCCAGTAGTACCACAGGGTTCGGTGAGCAGTTCTTC; CDR3: CASSTTGFGEQFF
J: TRBJ2-7; V: TRBV10-3; D: NA; DNA: TGTGCCAGCGAGGACGCGGGTTACGAGCAGTACTTC; CDR3: CASEDAGYEQYF
J: TRBJ2-7; V: TRBV30; D: NA; DNA: TGTGCCTGGAGTGGCCGGTTGCCGGGGGCCTACGAGCAGTACTTC; CDR3: CAWSGRLPGAYEQYF
J: TRBJ2-5; V: TRBV5-3; D: NA; DNA: TGTGCCAGAAGCTTAAATTTTTCGGCCGGGAAGACCCAGTACTTC; CDR3: CARSLNFSAGKTQYF
J: TRBJ1-6; V: TRBV5-1; D: NA; DNA: TGCGCCAGTAGGAATCTCGACAGCCGCTATAATTCACCCCTCCACTTT; CDR3: CASRNLDSRYNSPLHF
J: TRBJ2-3; V: TRBV2; D: NA; DNA: TGTGCCAGCAGTAGGGCTACCTTAGATACGCAGTATTTT; CDR3: CASSRATLDTQYF
J: TRBJ2-5; V: TRBV2; D: NA; DNA: TGTGCCAGCAGTGAAGACAGGGTGGGGGAGACCCAGTACTTC; CDR3: CASSEDRVGETQYF
J: TRBJ2-2; V: TRBV19; D: NA; DNA: TGTGCCAGTAGTCACGGGGGGAACACCGGGGAGCTGTTTTTT; CDR3: CASSHGGNTGELFF
J: TRBJ2-1; V: TRBV27; D: NA; DNA: TGTGCCAGCAGTACGGACACGCACAATGAGCAGTTCTTC; CDR3: CASSTDTHNEQFF
J: TRBJ1-4; V: TRBV6-1; D: NA; DNA: TGTGCCAGCAGTGAAGCGGTAACAGTTAATGAAAAACTGTTTTTT; CDR3: CASSEAVTVNEKLFF
J: TRBJ1-1; V: TRBV7-9; D: NA; DNA: TGTGCCAGCAGCTATTCCCATTACACTGAAGCTTTCTTT; CDR3: CASSYSHYTEAFF
J: TRBJ1-5; V: TRBV28; D: NA; DNA: TGTGCCAGCACCAGTAGGACAGATAGCAATCAGCCCCAGCATTTT; CDR3: CASTSRTDSNQPQHF
J: TRBJ1-2; V: TRBV6-5; D: TRBD1; DNA: TGTGCCAGCAGTTGGGACAGGGTGGATGGCTACACCTTC; CDR3: CASSWDRVDGYTF
J: TRBJ1-1; V: TRBV3-1/TRBV3-2; D: NA; DNA: TGTGCCACCGGGGGGGCAGGAGCAGCAGCTTTCTTT; CDR3: CATGGAGAAAFF
J: TRBJ1-2; V: TRBV28; D: TRBD1; DNA: TGTGCCAGCAGCCGAGGGGGCTTTGGCTACACCTTC; CDR3: CASSRGGFGYTF